These 19 T cell receptor beta chains share one sample of origin, sequenced in a study of control samples from healthy donors and cancer patients. Method: immunoSEQ multiplex PCR; TCRdb's copy keeps in-frame clones and lacks some. The table has 150,000 to 200,000 clones, nearly 90% seen once. Material for sequencing was blood. Receptors were obtained from a woman aged 50 to 65 in good health.

The chain recombines TRBV4-3 with TRBJ1-2; D may be TRBD1 (5 bases). Trimming cost V 2 bases and J 8 bases, with 12 bases left between them. Germline V gene lookup returns CDR1 LGHNA and CDR2 YSLEER. The CDR3 runs 13 residues. CDR3 coding DNA: TGCGCCAGCAGCCAACAGGGTTTAGGCGGCTACACCTTC. This translates into CASSQQGLGGYTF.

The J gene is TRBJ2-1, the V gene TRBV27; 8 nucleotides match TRBD2. This CDR3 has 16 residues. V gave up 5 bases and J gave up 5 bases; unmatched junction bases: 11. Germline CDR1 reads MNHEY; CDR2 reads SMNVEV (reference sequence). CDR3 sequence (DNA): TGTGCCAGCAGTCCCCGGGGTAGCGGGGCTAACAATGAGCAGTTCTTC. Encoded protein: CASSPRGSGANNEQFF.

A single count supports this clone. The CDR3 region has the DNA TGTGCCAGCAGACGACAGGGCGTCAATGAGCAGTTCTTC. Translated: CASRRQGVNEQFF. The gene calls are TRBV12-3 or TRBV12-4 and TRBJ2-1, with TRBD1 matching 7 bases. The CDR3 loop spans 13 amino acids. Unmatched junction bases numbered 5, after V lost 6 bases and J lost 6 bases.

This chain uses TRBV5-1 with TRBJ1-2; TRBD1 matches at 7 bases. Germline CDR1 reads SGHRS; CDR2 reads YFSETQ. This CDR3 comprises 15 residues. J was trimmed by 3 bases and V by 0 bases; bases with no gene match: 5. The CDR3 reads CASSLGGGNDYGYTF. CDR3 coding DNA: TGCGCCAGCAGCTTGGGAGGGGGCAACGACTATGGCTACACCTTC. Looking up the rest from reference TRBV5-1 and TRBJ1-2 gives the full variable domain: KAGVTQTPRYLIKTRGQQVTLSCSPISGHRSVSWYQQTPGQGLQFLFEYFSETQRNKGNFPGRFSGRQFSNSRSEMNVSTLELGDSALYLCASSLGGGNDYGYTFGSGTRLTVV.

V gene TRBV6-5 combines with J gene TRBJ2-5; possible D gene TRBD2, 5 bases. Germline loops: CDR1 MNHEY, CDR2 SVGAGI. There are 15 residues in the CDR3. Trimming shortened V by 6 bases and J by 5 bases, and 19 bases separated the two germline ends. CDR3 DNA sequence: TGTGCCAGCAGCGATTTGTGGCTAGCCGAGGAGACCCAGTACTTC. Protein product: CASSDLWLAEETQYF.

Only one count was recorded for this clone. V and J are TRBV28 and TRBJ2-1; the match to TRBD2 covers 7 bases. This CDR3 region has 15 residues. The V gene's germline CDR1 is MDHEN and CDR2 SYDVKM. V was clipped by 6 bases and J by 1 base; unmatched bases: 6. This chain's CDR3 is CASRGGVRSYNEQFF. Written as DNA, the CDR3 is TGTGCCAGCAGGGGGGGGGTAAGGTCCTACAATGAGCAGTTCTTC.

The chain combines TRBV2 with TRBJ2-1, with D maybe TRBD2 (6 bases). The CDR3 is made up of 15 amino acids. Trimming left V 7 bases short and J 3 bases short, with 16 bases between. Germline lookup yields CDR1 SNHLY and CDR2 FYNNEI. The CDR3 spells CASNLEASVYNEQFF. CDR3 in DNA: TGTGCCAGCAACTTGGAGGCTAGCGTCTACAATGAGCAGTTCTTC.

This clone has only a few counts. The rearrangement uses TRBV4-3 and TRBJ2-7; no definite D call. The V end was cut by 2 bases, the J end by 6 bases, with 11 bases between. The CDR3 totals 13 residues. The germline gives CDR1 LGHNA, CDR2 YSLEER. The DNA for the CDR3 is TGCGCCAGCAGCCAATCCCCGACAACCGAGCAGTACTTC. It translates to CASSQSPTTEQYF.

The J gene is TRBJ2-5, the V gene TRBV7-3; 7 positions match TRBD1. V shed 6 bases and J 1 base; nucleotides not matched to a gene: 8. From germline, CDR1 is SGHTA and CDR2 FQGTGA. This CDR3 has 15 residues. The CDR3 here is CASSPHPGGQETQYF. The CDR3 DNA reads as TGTGCCAGCAGTCCCCATCCAGGGGGCCAAGAGACCCAGTACTTC. The entire variable domain, with the rest obtained from reference TRBV7-3 and TRBJ2-5, is as follows: GAGVSQTPSNKVTEKGKYVELRCDPISGHTALYWYRQSLGQGPEFLIYFQGTGAADDSGLPNDRFFAVRPEGSVSTLKIQRTERGDSAVYLCASSPHPGGQETQYFGPGTRLLVL.

This rearrangement joins TRBV3-1 (or the pseudogene TRBV3-2) to TRBJ2-1; the match to TRBD2 covers 9 bases. Germline CDR1 and CDR2: LGHDT and YNNKEL (reference sequence). V trimming: 4 bases; J trimming: 5 bases; junction bases outside the gene matches: 6. This CDR3 is built from 15 residues. The CDR3 loop is CASSPRVAGDNEQFF. The CDR3 DNA reads TGTGCCAGCAGCCCGAGGGTAGCGGGAGACAATGAGCAGTTCTTC.

The J gene is TRBJ2-3, the V gene TRBV27, with unresolved D. The V end lost 6 bases, the J end lost 1 base, and 11 bases lay between the germline ends. This CDR3 has 14 amino acids. Germline V CDR1 and CDR2: MNHEY, SMNVEV (reference sequence). As DNA, the CDR3 is TGTGCCAGCAGAGGAAGTACAGGCACAGATACGCAGTATTTT. Protein: CASRGSTGTDTQYF.

The chain employs TRBV23-1 and TRBJ2-7; D is unclear. TRBV23-1 belongs to the ORF category, with a function that is uncertain. The V end lost 1 base, the J end lost 13 bases, and 17 bases lay between the germline ends. The CDR3 spans 13 residues. This CDR3 reads CASSQFIPEWAYF. The CDR3 coding sequence is TGCGCCAGCAGTCAATTTATCCCAGAATGGGCCTACTTC.

The chain's CDR3 is CASSRADYNSPLHF. CDR3 bases: TGTGCCAGCAGCCGGGCCGACTATAATTCACCCCTCCACTTT. The chain employs TRBV5-6 and TRBJ1-6, with D unresolved. The V and J ends lost 4 bases and 3 bases respectively, with 8 bases between them. The CDR3 is made up of 14 amino acids. Germline CDR1 reads SGHDT; CDR2 reads YYEEEE.

The chain combines TRBV10-3 with TRBJ1-6, with D perhaps matching TRBD1 (5 bases). The V and J ends lost 5 bases and 7 bases respectively, with 15 bases between them. From germline, CDR1 is ENHRY and CDR2 SYGVKD. The CDR3 sequence is 15 residues long. The CDR3 is CAISPLAGMNSPLHF. The CDR3 DNA reads as TGTGCCATCAGTCCCCTCGCAGGGATGAATTCACCCCTCCACTTT.

V usage is TRBV7-2 and J usage is TRBJ2-3, with D possibly being TRBD2 (6 bases). Germline loops: CDR1 SGHTA, CDR2 FQGNSA. This CDR3 spans 15 amino acids. V was trimmed by 5 bases and J by 1 base, leaving 13 bases between them. The DNA for the CDR3 is TGTGCCAGCAGCCCCCTTAGCGGTCGCACAGATACGCAGTATTTT. Translation gives CASSPLSGRTDTQYF.

The chain combines TRBV6-2 or TRBV6-3 with TRBJ1-4; 10 nucleotides align to TRBD1. The germline V gene encodes CDR1 MNHEY and CDR2 SVGEGT. The CDR3 runs to 15 residues. Trimming removed 4 bases from V and 5 bases from J; junction bases left unmatched: 4. CDR3: CASSFPGQGNEKLFF. Written as DNA, the CDR3 is TGTGCCAGCAGTTTCCCGGGACAGGGGAATGAAAAACTGTTTTTT.

The DNA of the CDR3 is TGCGCCAGCAGCACCAGGACAGGGGGGGACACTGAAGCTTTCTTT. Residues: CASSTRTGGDTEAFF. The chain couples TRBV5-1 to TRBJ1-1; 10 bases fit TRBD1. The CDR3 sequence is 15 residues long. Germline CDR1 and CDR2: SGHRS and YFSETQ. The V gene end was trimmed by 4 bases and the J gene end by 3 bases; junction bases not matched to a gene: 6.

The chain combines TRBV20-1 with TRBJ2-7; D possibly corresponds to TRBD2 (6 bases). This CDR3 contains 11 residues. The V end lost 6 bases, the J end lost 8 bases, and 14 bases lay between the germline ends. CDR1 is DFQATT, CDR2 SNEGSKA, per germline (reference sequence). For the CDR3, the DNA is TGCAGTGCGGCGGAGGGAACTCAGCAGTACTTC. Translated: CSAAEGTQQYF.

This clone was recorded once. The chain couples TRBV7-2 to TRBJ2-4, with D possibly being TRBD1 (6 bases). Trimming took off 1 base at V and 0 bases at J, with 10 bases between the two ends. This CDR3 has 16 amino acids. Looked up from germline, CDR1 is SGHTA and CDR2 is FQGNSA. The chain's CDR3 is CASSLVVRGAKNIQYF. In DNA, the CDR3 is TGTGCCAGCAGCTTAGTTGTCAGGGGAGCCAAAAACATTCAGTACTTC. Combining the CDR3 with reference TRBV7-2 and TRBJ2-4 gives the whole variable domain GAGVSQSPSNKVTEKGKDVELRCDPISGHTALYWYRQSLGQGLEFLIYFQGNSAPDKSGLPSDRFSAERTGGSVSTLTIQRTQQEDSAVYLCASSLVVRGAKNIQYFGAGTRLSVL.